These T cell receptor beta chains were read from a single sample in a study of CXCR3 chemokines and chemotherapy response in bladder cancer. TCRdb processed the PCR reads anew with MiXCR; each CDR3 protein has one entry. The table includes about 3,500 distinct CDR3 sequences, 25% to 30% detected once. This specimen was acquired from a patient whose treatment included neoadjuvant chemotherapy. The receptors originated from a human donor with bladder cancer that did not respond to neoadjuvant chemotherapy. Both conserved end residues are part of each CDR3. D genes are given only for firm matches. Clone size is shown for a subset of rows, as once, few, many or a class of expanded clone.

V	D	J	size	CDR3	DNA
TRBV19	.	TRBJ2-2	medium-sized	CASSIWTGELFF	TGTGCCAGTAGTATATGGACCGGGGAGCTGTTTTTT
TRBV18	.	TRBJ2-7	many	CASSPNSEQYF	TGTGCCAGCTCACCAAACAGCGAGCAGTACTTC
TRBV19	TRBD1	TRBJ1-2	.	CASSISGGIYGYTF	TGTGCCAGTAGTATCTCAGGGGGCATCTATGGCTACACCTTC
TRBV20-1	.	TRBJ2-5	many	CSAGERQETQYF	TGCAGTGCTGGGGAGAGACAAGAGACCCAGTACTTC
TRBV27	.	TRBJ2-1	medium-sized	CASSLSRVRNEQFF	TGTGCCAGCAGTTTATCGAGGGTGAGAAATGAGCAGTTCTTC
TRBV6-6	TRBD2	TRBJ2-1	.	CASSFPSAGPGEQFF	TGTGCCAGCAGTTTCCCCTCAGCGGGGCCGGGGGAGCAGTTCTTC
TRBV18	.	TRBJ2-1	many	CASSPREDFEEWQFF	TGTGCCAGCTCACCACGGGAGGATTTTGAGGAATGGCAGTTCTTC
TRBV6-2/TRBV6-3	TRBD1	TRBJ1-6	.	CASRQEPGQQNSPLHF	TGTGCCAGCCGACAGGAACCGGGACAGCAAAATTCACCCCTCCACTTT
TRBV7-2	.	TRBJ2-3	medium-sized	CASSLAPGAKDTQYF	TGTGCCAGCAGCTTAGCTCCAGGGGCGAAAGATACGCAGTATTTT
TRBV19	.	TRBJ1-1	medium-sized	CASLDGGWENTEAFF	TGTGCCAGCCTTGATGGGGGTTGGGAGAACACTGAAGCTTTCTTT
TRBV18	TRBD1	TRBJ2-2	medium-sized	CASSTDRVWIGELFF	TGTGCCAGCTCAACGGACAGGGTATGGATCGGGGAGCTGTTTTTT
TRBV7-2	.	TRBJ2-5	.	CASSLHGGLWETQYF	TGTGCCAGCAGCTTACACGGGGGCCTGTGGGAGACCCAGTACTTC
TRBV19	.	TRBJ1-2	medium-sized	CASSMGGTSIVGYTF	TGTGCCAGTAGTATGGGGGGGACGTCTATTGTTGGCTACACCTTC
TRBV7-9	.	TRBJ1-2	.	CASSLDEVRRGNGYTF	TGTGCCAGCAGCTTAGACGAAGTGCGGCGGGGCAATGGCTACACCTTC
TRBV7-2	.	TRBJ2-7	medium-sized	CASSLVTGEQYF	TGTGCCAGCAGCTTAGTGACGGGCGAGCAGTACTTC
TRBV16	.	TRBJ1-1	medium-sized	CASSLGNTEAFF	TGTGCCAGCAGCCTGGGGAACACTGAAGCTTTCTTT
TRBV11-3	.	TRBJ1-2	many	CATARTENYGYTF	TGTGCCACCGCACGGACGGAAAACTATGGCTACACCTTC
TRBV6-1	TRBD2	TRBJ2-3	few	CASSVGGGDTQYF	TGTGCCAGCAGTGTTGGCGGGGGGGATACGCAGTATTTT
TRBV29-1	TRBD2	TRBJ2-7	medium-sized	CSVGPGGVRSYEQYF	TGCAGCGTTGGCCCGGGAGGGGTTCGTTCCTACGAGCAGTACTTC
TRBV27	TRBD2	TRBJ2-1	.	CASSFIAGGAYNEQFF	TGTGCCAGCAGTTTTATAGCGGGGGGGGCCTACAATGAGCAGTTCTTC
TRBV7-9	.	TRBJ2-5	medium-sized	CASSPPRTKQETQYF	TGTGCCAGCAGCCCGCCACGGACGAAACAAGAGACCCAGTACTTC
TRBV19	.	TRBJ2-2	.	CASSIASGNPGELFF	TGTGCCAGTAGTATAGCCAGTGGAAACCCCGGGGAGCTGTTTTTT
TRBV10-3	TRBD1	TRBJ2-7	many	CALGQGPASYEQYF	TGTGCCCTAGGACAGGGTCCGGCCTCTTACGAGCAGTACTTC
TRBV20-1	.	TRBJ2-5	many	CSARTRQAQETQYF	TGCAGTGCCCGAACCCGACAGGCGCAAGAGACCCAGTACTTC
TRBV27	TRBD2	TRBJ2-7	many	CASSRGGSYEQYF	TGTGCCAGCAGCCGCGGGGGTTCCTACGAGCAGTACTTC
TRBV10-3	TRBD1	TRBJ2-2	.	CAISEGQGWTGELFF	TGTGCCATCAGTGAGGGACAGGGATGGACCGGGGAGCTGTTTTTT
TRBV6-5	.	TRBJ1-6	.	CASRPGQGKNSPLHF	TGTGCCAGCAGGCCAGGGCAGGGGAAGAATTCACCCCTCCACTTT
TRBV5-4	TRBD2	TRBJ2-1	medium-sized	CASTRVGSGGNEQFF	TGTGCCAGCACTCGGGTTGGTAGCGGGGGTAATGAGCAGTTCTTC
TRBV12-3/TRBV12-4	.	TRBJ1-1	many	CASSLDRVHYNTEAFF	TGTGCCAGCAGTTTAGACAGGGTGCATTATAACACTGAAGCTTTCTTT
TRBV12-3/TRBV12-4	TRBD2	TRBJ2-2	many	CASTFTVPHSSGRTGELFF	TGTGCCAGCACTTTTACTGTCCCCCACTCTAGCGGGCGCACCGGGGAGCTGTTTTTT
TRBV27	.	TRBJ2-7	medium-sized	CASSFHMGTSYEQYF	TGTGCCAGCAGTTTTCATATGGGTACTAGCTACGAGCAGTACTTC
TRBV6-5	TRBD2	TRBJ2-3	.	CASTPRTSGGTDTQYF	TGTGCCAGCACCCCGAGGACTAGCGGGGGAACAGATACGCAGTATTTT
TRBV19	.	TRBJ1-6	large	CASSAPGMGNNSPLHF	TGTGCCAGTAGTGCCCCGGGGATGGGCAATAATTCACCCCTCCACTTT
TRBV15	.	TRBJ2-3	.	CATSSPNGQYTDTQYF	TGTGCCACCAGCAGCCCGAACGGACAGTACACAGATACGCAGTATTTT
TRBV6-2/TRBV6-3	.	TRBJ1-5	.	CASSNAGDSNQPQHF	TGTGCCAGCAGCAACGCAGGGGATAGCAATCAGCCCCAGCATTTT
TRBV2	.	TRBJ2-3	many	CAIGVLGDFLSTDTQYF	TGTGCCATTGGGGTGCTAGGCGACTTCCTTAGCACAGATACGCAGTATTTT
TRBV7-2	TRBD1	TRBJ2-7	medium-sized	CASSLVQGYYEQYF	TGTGCCAGCAGCTTAGTACAGGGGTACTACGAGCAGTACTTC
TRBV10-2	.	TRBJ1-6	many	CASSFVGSYNSPLHF	TGCGCCAGCAGTTTTGTGGGGTCCTATAATTCACCCCTCCACTTT
TRBV4-1	.	TRBJ2-5	.	CASSQEANQETQYF	TGCGCCAGCAGCCAAGAGGCAAATCAAGAGACCCAGTACTTC
TRBV7-2	TRBD1	TRBJ2-3	.	CASSLGGGGTDTQYF	TGTGCCAGCAGCTTAGGAGGGGGCGGTACAGATACGCAGTATTTT
TRBV6-2/TRBV6-3	TRBD1	TRBJ1-2	medium-sized	CASSIDRANYGYTF	TGTGCCAGCAGCATAGACAGGGCCAACTATGGCTACACCTTC
TRBV6-2/TRBV6-3	.	TRBJ2-3	.	CASSRGDTQYF	TGTGCCAGCAGTAGGGGGGATACGCAGTATTTT
TRBV6-5	.	TRBJ2-7	.	CASTGLLSEQYF	TGTGCCAGCACGGGACTGCTATCCGAGCAGTACTTC
TRBV10-3	.	TRBJ1-2	large	CAISESSGRWYGYTF	TGTGCCATCAGTGAGTCTAGCGGGCGGTGGTATGGCTACACCTTC
TRBV6-1	.	TRBJ2-1	.	CASSEGDGGEQFF	TGTGCCAGCAGTGAAGGGGACGGCGGGGAGCAGTTCTTC
TRBV19	.	TRBJ1-5	medium-sized	CASSMMGGQGYQPQHF	TGTGCCAGTAGTATGATGGGCGGGCAGGGCTACCAGCCCCAGCATTTT
TRBV9	.	TRBJ2-3	many	CASSVRERADTQYF	TGTGCCAGCAGCGTCAGAGAGAGGGCAGATACGCAGTATTTT
TRBV13	.	TRBJ2-3	medium-sized	CASRTRTSTDTQYF	TGTGCCAGCAGGACCAGGACTAGCACAGATACGCAGTATTTT